Listed here are 27 T cell receptor beta chains from one sample, sequenced in a study of OX40 agonist ivuxolimab in advanced cancers. Some clones are missing from TCRdb's copy, which holds only in-frame ones; the method was immunoSEQ multiplex PCR. The sample holds tens of thousands of clones; 82% are singletons and the top ten take roughly 7.1%. The source material was CD4+ or CD8+ T cells sorted from blood, sampled in a trial of the OX40 agonist ivuxolimab. All receptors come from an adult with an advanced solid tumor such as melanoma, head and neck, liver or kidney cancer.

V is TRBV5-1 and J is TRBJ1-2, with 9 bases identical to TRBD1. The CDR3 length is 14 residues. The germline V gene has CDR1 SGHRS and CDR2 YFSETQ. The junction had 6 bases not matched to a gene; V was cut back by 4 bases and J by 5 bases. CDR3 DNA sequence: TGCGCCAGCAGCACCTCGACAGGGGGATATGGCTACACCTTC. Translating it yields CASSTSTGGYGYTF. Drawing the rest from reference TRBV5-1 and TRBJ1-2, the complete variable domain is KAGVTQTPRYLIKTRGQQVTLSCSPISGHRSVSWYQQTPGQGLQFLFEYFSETQRNKGNFPGRFSGRQFSNSRSEMNVSTLELGDSALYLCASSTSTGGYGYTFGSGTRLTVV.

The genes are TRBV30 and TRBJ2-5; 9 nucleotides line up with TRBD2. The J call may be incorrect, as the DNA end agrees better with TRBJ2-7. CDR1 is GTSNPN, CDR2 SVGIG, per germline (reference sequence). CDR3 length equals 17 residues. Written as DNA, the CDR3 is TGTGCCTGGAGTGCCCCCCCGCGACTAGCGGTAACCTACGAGCAGTACTTC. It yields the protein CAWSAPPRLAVTYEQYF.

To note about this clone: The sample carries other DNA sequences with the same CDR3. The chain recombines TRBV7-2 with TRBJ2-7; 14 nucleotides line up with TRBD2. V lost 5 bases, J lost 4 bases, and 7 bases stayed unmatched. Per the germline V gene, CDR1 is SGHTA and CDR2 is FQGNSA. There are 16 residues in the CDR3. The CDR3 reads CASSPDGTSGSYEQYF. The CDR3, as DNA: TGTGCCAGCAGCCCAGATGGGACTAGCGGGAGTTACGAGCAGTACTTC.

This chain links TRBV6-5 with TRBJ2-2, with TRBD2 as a possible D gene (5 bases). The germline V gene has CDR1 MNHEY and CDR2 SVGAGI. V was clipped by 6 bases and J by 4 bases, with 12 bases between them. The CDR3 is made up of 14 amino acids. In DNA, the CDR3 is TGTGCCAGCAGACAGAGCGGTAGCACCGGGGAGCTGTTTTTT. This codes for CASRQSGSTGELFF.

The J gene is TRBJ2-7, the V gene TRBV2; 10 positions match TRBD2. This CDR3 is built from 15 residues. V lost 6 bases to trimming and J lost 4 bases; unmatched junction nucleotides: 9. CDR1 and CDR2 (germline): SNHLY, FYNNEI. Written as DNA, the CDR3 is TGTGCCAGCAGGGTTAAGGGACTAGCGTTATACGAGCAGTACTTC. Encoded protein: CASRVKGLALYEQYF. Together with reference TRBV2 and TRBJ2-7, the CDR3 gives the full variable domain: EPEVTQTPSHQVTQMGQEVILRCVPISNHLYFYWYRQILGQKVEFLVSFYNNEISEKSEIFDDQFSVERPDGSNFTLKIRSTKLEDSAMYFCASRVKGLALYEQYFGPGTRLTVT.

This chain uses TRBV7-6 with TRBJ1-4, with D tentatively TRBD1 (5 bases). Trimming removed 5 bases from V and 6 bases from J, with 16 bases in between. The CDR3 totals 15 residues. Germline loops: CDR1 SGHVS, CDR2 FNYEAQ. As DNA, the CDR3 is TGTGCCAGCAGCCGATGGGGAGGGGCTGATGAAAAACTGTTTTTT. Protein: CASSRWGGADEKLFF.

V and J are TRBV30 and TRBJ2-2, with 12 bases matching TRBD2. Germline V gives CDR1 GTSNPN, CDR2 SVGIG (reference sequence). The CDR3 length is 15 residues. V lost 4 bases and J lost 4; bases outside the gene matches: 4. DNA for the CDR3: TGTGCCTGGATTCGGACTAGCGGGGCCACCGGGGAGCTGTTTTTT. It codes for CAWIRTSGATGELFF.

This clone was seen only once. CDR3 nucleotides: TGCGCCAGCAGCCTCGGGCCAACTTCTGGAAACACCATATATTTT. Translation: CASSLGPTSGNTIYF. This rearrangement joins TRBV4-1 to TRBJ1-3; D ambiguous. The V end was cut by 4 bases, the J end by 1 base, with 11 bases between. CDR1 MGHRA and CDR2 YSYEKL come from the germline V gene. The CDR3 extends over 15 amino acids.

The count of this clone is one. This chain uses TRBV7-2 with TRBJ1-3; the D is unclear. V was pared by 1 base and J by 2 bases, with 15 bases between. Germline CDR1 is SGHTA and CDR2 is FQGNSA. CDR3 length equals 17 residues. CDR3 loop: CASSLVSGYQTGNTIYF. The CDR3, as DNA: TGTGCCAGCAGCTTAGTATCAGGTTACCAGACTGGAAACACCATATATTTT.

Of note for this clone: At one end, the junction sequence differs from germline, possibly due to a read error. The chain joins TRBV25-1 to TRBJ2-4; D gene unclear. This CDR3 contains 15 residues. The germline gives CDR1 MGHDK, CDR2 SYGVNS. CDR3: CASRESSVAKNIQYF. CDR3 nucleotide sequence: TGTGCCAGCAGGGAATCGTCGGTAGCCAAAAACATTCAGTACTTC.

The V gene is TRBV5-4, the J gene TRBJ2-3; D remains ambiguous. There are 13 residues in the CDR3. Germline lookup yields CDR1 SGHNT and CDR2 YYREEE (reference sequence). V lost 2 bases and J 0 bases, leaving 4 bases between the germline ends. As DNA, the CDR3 is TGTGCCAGCAGCTTTCCTAGCACAGATACGCAGTATTTT. Translation gives CASSFPSTDTQYF.

V gene TRBV7-9 combines with J gene TRBJ1-2; 7 nucleotides line up with TRBD1. The germline V gene encodes CDR1 SEHNR and CDR2 FQNEAQ (reference sequence). V shed 8 bases and J 3 bases; nucleotides not matched to a gene: 6. CDR3 size: 13 residues. The CDR3 DNA reads TGTGCCAGCTTTACTGGGACAGACTATGGCTACACCTTC. This translates into CASFTGTDYGYTF.

This clone was counted only a few times. V and J are TRBV2 and TRBJ2-6; D is perhaps TRBD1 (6 bases). The V and J ends lost 6 bases and 2 bases respectively, with 14 bases between them. The CDR3 has 16 residues. CDR1 is SNHLY and CDR2 is FYNNEI in the germline V gene. CDR3 nucleotide sequence: TGTGCCAGCAGCCAACAGGGTCTAGCTGGGGCCAACGTCCTGACTTTC. Translated: CASSQQGLAGANVLTF.

The chain carries TRBV14 and TRBJ1-2; D not resolved. Germline CDR1 reads SGHDN; CDR2 reads FVKESK. Trimming left V 4 bases short and J 8 bases short, with 17 bases between. CDR3 length equals 14 residues. In DNA, the CDR3 is TGTGCCAGCAGCCTTAGTGACAAATTCCAGGGCTACACCTTC. Translating it yields CASSLSDKFQGYTF.

The chain has TRBV7-2 and TRBJ2-7, with 10 bases matching TRBD2. This CDR3 is 14 amino acids long. V gave up 7 bases and J gave up 6 bases; unmatched junction bases: 9. From germline, CDR1 is SGHTA and CDR2 FQGNSA. The CDR3 bases are TGTGCCAGCACCCTAATAGCGGGAGGAGTCGAGCAGTACTTC. Amino acid sequence: CASTLIAGGVEQYF.

The chain recombines TRBV4-3 with TRBJ2-5; D is ambiguous. Germline V gives CDR1 LGHNA, CDR2 YSLEER. The V and J ends lost 0 bases and 5 bases respectively, with 10 bases between them. The CDR3 totals 14 residues. The CDR3 DNA follows: TGCGCCAGCAGCCAAGATATATTTCCGGAGACCCAGTACTTC. Translating it yields CASSQDIFPETQYF.

The V and J genes are TRBV5-1 and TRBJ1-1, with D perhaps matching TRBD1 (5 bases). The CDR3 runs to 14 residues. The ends were cut back, 4 bases at V and 2 bases at J, with 12 bases in the middle. Per germline, CDR1 SGHRS and CDR2 YFSETQ. The CDR3 nucleotides are TGCGCCAGCAGCGTAGCAGGGCCAAACACTGAAGCTTTCTTT. Translating gives CASSVAGPNTEAFF.

The chain recombines TRBV7-9 with TRBJ2-1; 8 nucleotides align to TRBD2. This CDR3 is 18 amino acids long. CDR1 SEHNR and CDR2 FQNEAQ come from the germline V gene (reference sequence). V lost 5 bases to trimming and J lost 0 bases; unmatched junction nucleotides: 12. The CDR3 nucleotides are TGTGCCAGCAGCCTCCCCCCGCGGCTAGCGGGCTCCTACAATGAGCAGTTCTTC. This gives the protein CASSLPPRLAGSYNEQFF. The whole variable domain, remainder taken from reference TRBV7-9 and TRBJ2-1, is DTGVSQNPRHKITKRGQNVTFRCDPISEHNRLYWYRQTLGQGPEFLTYFQNEAQLEKSRLLSDRFSAERPKGSFSTLEIQRTEQGDSAMYLCASSLPPRLAGSYNEQFFGPGTRLTVL.

This clone was recorded once. A junction end diverges from the germline sequence, so it may reflect a read error. As DNA, the CDR3 is TGTGCCAGCAGCCTCCGGACTAGCGGGAGGGTCGACGAGCAGTGCTTC. It encodes CASSLRTSGRVDEQCF. The rearrangement joins TRBV13 to TRBJ2-7, with 15 bases aligning to TRBD2. Germline assignment: CDR1 PRHDT and CDR2 FYEKMQ (reference sequence). The CDR3 loop spans 16 amino acids.

This chain uses TRBV19 with TRBJ2-1; D gene uncertain. Trimming left V 3 bases short and J 2 bases short, with 11 bases between. The CDR3 extends over 15 amino acids. Germline V lookup: CDR1 LNHDA, CDR2 SQIVND (reference sequence). CDR3 amino acids: CASSIPGLTYNEQFF. The CDR3 nucleotides are TGTGCCAGTAGTATTCCGGGCCTTACCTACAATGAGCAGTTCTTC. The whole variable domain, remainder taken from reference TRBV19 and TRBJ2-1, is DGGITQSPKYLFRKEGQNVTLSCEQNLNHDAMYWYRQDPGQGLRLIYYSQIVNDFQKGDIAEGYSVSREKKESFPLTVTSAQKNPTAFYLCASSIPGLTYNEQFFGPGTRLTVL.

The rearrangement uses TRBV6-1 and TRBJ2-1; D not certain. CDR3 length equals 13 residues. With 5 bases removed from V and 10 bases from J, the gap between germline ends came to 15 bases. Germline lookup yields CDR1 MNHNS and CDR2 SASEGT. CDR3 amino acids: CASSSDTYGEQFF. The DNA of the CDR3 is TGTGCCAGCAGTTCTGACACCTACGGGGAGCAGTTCTTC.

V usage is TRBV9 and J usage is TRBJ2-1; unclear D gene. Germline CDR1 SGDLS, CDR2 YYNGEE. This CDR3 spans 14 amino acids. Trimming cost V 0 bases and J 1 base, with 5 bases left between them. CDR3 in amino acids: CASSVVGSYNEQFF. CDR3 DNA sequence: TGTGCCAGCAGCGTAGTGGGGTCCTACAATGAGCAGTTCTTC.

This clone was detected once. This chain uses TRBV7-8 with TRBJ2-7; D uncertain. Germline CDR1 and CDR2: SGHVS and FQNEAQ. V was pared by 5 bases and J by 5 bases, with 4 bases between. The CDR3 has 10 residues. CDR3 DNA sequence: TGTGCCAGCAGCACCGACGAGCAGTACTTC. This codes for CASSTDEQYF.

This chain uses TRBV19 with TRBJ1-3; D unresolved. Germline-derived CDR1 and CDR2 are LNHDA and SQIVND (reference sequence). V was pared by 3 bases and J by 0 bases, with 6 bases between. The CDR3 contains 14 residues. This chain's CDR3 is CASSIMASGNTIYF. Written as DNA, the CDR3 is TGTGCCAGTAGTATTATGGCCTCTGGAAACACCATATATTTT.

The V gene is TRBV7-9, the J gene TRBJ1-1; perhaps TRBD1 as D (5 bases). V gave up 8 bases and J gave up 6 bases, with 19 bases separating them. CDR1 is SEHNR, CDR2 FQNEAQ, per germline (reference sequence). The length of the CDR3 is 14 residues. The CDR3 region has the DNA TGTGCCAGCTTTTCTATCAGGGAAAGGGCTGAAGCTTTCTTT. As protein: CASFSIRERAEAFF.

CDR3 sequence (DNA): TGTGCCAGCAGCCCCCAGGGACGTGGGGCCCGTTACGAGCAGTACTTC. This gives the protein CASSPQGRGARYEQYF. V is TRBV4-2 and J is TRBJ2-7; possibly TRBD1 or TRBD2 for D (5 bases each). V lost 4 bases to trimming and J lost 4 bases, with 20 bases between them. The CDR3 has 16 residues. CDR1 and CDR2 (germline): LGHNA, YNFKEQ.

This clone came up once. This chain connects TRBV7-9 to TRBJ2-7; 7 bases are shared with TRBD2. CDR1 and CDR2 (germline): SEHNR, FQNEAQ (reference sequence). V lost 5 bases and J lost 0; bases outside the gene matches: 10. This CDR3 is built from 16 residues. The CDR3 here is CASSHSLSSGSYEQYF. CDR3 bases: TGTGCCAGCAGCCATTCCCTGTCTAGCGGCTCCTACGAGCAGTACTTC.